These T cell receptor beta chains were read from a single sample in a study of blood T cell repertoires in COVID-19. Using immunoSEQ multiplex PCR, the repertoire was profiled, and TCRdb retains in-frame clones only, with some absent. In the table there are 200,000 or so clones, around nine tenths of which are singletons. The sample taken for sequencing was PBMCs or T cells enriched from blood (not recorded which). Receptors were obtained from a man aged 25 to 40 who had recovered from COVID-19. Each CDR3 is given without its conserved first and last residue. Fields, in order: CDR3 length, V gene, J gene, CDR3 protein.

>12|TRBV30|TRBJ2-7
AWSVPGQAGEQY
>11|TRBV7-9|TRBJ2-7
ASRRTGDGEQY
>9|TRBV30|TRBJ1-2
AWMRGHGYT
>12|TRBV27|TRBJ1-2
ASRPGTGVGGYT
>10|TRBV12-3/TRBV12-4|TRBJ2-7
ASRTGWEEQY
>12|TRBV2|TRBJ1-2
ASSEGGVNYGYT
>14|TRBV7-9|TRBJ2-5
ASSWARTAGSETQY
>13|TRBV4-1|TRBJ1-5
ASSPQGQGSQPQH
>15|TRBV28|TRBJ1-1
ASSFAIRDTGYTEAF
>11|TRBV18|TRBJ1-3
ASSQGPGNTIY
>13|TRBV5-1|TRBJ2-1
ASSPLQGSYNEQF
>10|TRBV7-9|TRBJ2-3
ASSPLSDTQY
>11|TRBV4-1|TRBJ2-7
ASSLTRTDEQY
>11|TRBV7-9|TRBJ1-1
ASSRQGNTEAF
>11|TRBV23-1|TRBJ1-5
ASSRNSNQPQH
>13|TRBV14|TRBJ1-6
ASSQVGRVDSPLH
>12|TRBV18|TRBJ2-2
ASSPGANTGELF
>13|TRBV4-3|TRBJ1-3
ASSQDRGTGNTIY
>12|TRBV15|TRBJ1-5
ATSISPLDQPQH
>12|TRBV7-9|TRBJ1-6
ASSFGTPNSPLH
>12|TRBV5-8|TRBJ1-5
ASSLWQGGQPQH
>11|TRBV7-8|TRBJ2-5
ASNDRLGKTQY
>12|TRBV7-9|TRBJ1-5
ASSRQGGNQPQH
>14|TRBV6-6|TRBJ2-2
ASSSFAGGGTGELF
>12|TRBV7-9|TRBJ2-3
ASSPGQLTDTQY
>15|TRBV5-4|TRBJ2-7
ASSLPGTGVVIYERY
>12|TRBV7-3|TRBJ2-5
ASSLRASGETQY
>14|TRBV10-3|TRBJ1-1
AISDPYTGMNTEAF
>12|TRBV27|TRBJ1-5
ASKVDGGNQPQH
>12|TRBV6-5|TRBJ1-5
ASSRDTGGQPQH
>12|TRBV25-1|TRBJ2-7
ASSPAGVSYEQY
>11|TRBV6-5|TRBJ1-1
ASSYRGSTEAF
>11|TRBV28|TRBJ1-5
ASSPPVVVSQH
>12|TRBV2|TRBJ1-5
ASRTGLSNQPQH
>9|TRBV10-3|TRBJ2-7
AISDTYEQY
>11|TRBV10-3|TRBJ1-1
AAHGTGDTEAF
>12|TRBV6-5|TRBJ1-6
ASSSGTDNSPLH
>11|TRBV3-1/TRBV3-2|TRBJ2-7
ASSQSGAYEQY
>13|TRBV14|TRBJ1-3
ASSQNRVSGNTIY
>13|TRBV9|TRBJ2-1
ASSLASGAYNEQF
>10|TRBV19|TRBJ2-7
ASSMRQGKQY
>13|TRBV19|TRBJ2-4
ASSIGRQAKNIQY
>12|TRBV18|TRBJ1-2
ASSPSDRKHGYT
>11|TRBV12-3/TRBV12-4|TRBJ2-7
ASSEPRAYEQY
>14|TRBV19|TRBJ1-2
ASSIEGQRTNYGYT
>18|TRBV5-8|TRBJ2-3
ASSLLVALAGAPGTDTQY
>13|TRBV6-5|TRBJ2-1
ASRGTSNSYNEQF
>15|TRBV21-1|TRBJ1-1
ASSKLGAGTWNTEAF
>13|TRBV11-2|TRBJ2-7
ASSGGVISAYEQY
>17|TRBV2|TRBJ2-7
ASSEAIRLAGGIRHEQY
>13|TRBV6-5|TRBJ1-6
ASSADRAVNSPLH
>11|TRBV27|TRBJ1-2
ASSFTGNYGYT
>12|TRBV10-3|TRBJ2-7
AISESTRPGEQY
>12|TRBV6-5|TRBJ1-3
ASSPNDRGNTIY
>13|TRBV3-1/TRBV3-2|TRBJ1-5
ASSQGAGHNQPQH